The 5 T cell receptor beta chains below were found in one sample sequenced in a study of cytomegalovirus exposure and HLA in healthy donors. Vbeta (60) and Jbeta (13) primers were used in the PCR. The table came from immunoSEQ multiplex PCR; TCRdb's copy has only in-frame clones and leaves some out. The sample includes more than 95,000 clones, approximately 69% seen only once; the top ten take 11%. Sequencing was performed on PBMCs. The source of these receptors is a woman between 50 and 59 years old in good health and CMV-seropositive.

This chain uses TRBV7-2 with TRBJ1-3; D perhaps matches TRBD1 (6 bases). The CDR3 spans 13 residues. The germline V and J ends were trimmed by 5 bases and 5 bases, with 10 bases remaining between them. The germline V gene has CDR1 SGHTA and CDR2 FQGNSA. This CDR3 reads CASSRQGRNTIYF. CDR3 coding DNA: TGTGCCAGCAGCCGTCAGGGGAGAAACACCATATATTTT.

V is TRBV7-2 and J is TRBJ1-6, with 11 bases that match TRBD1. V gave up 5 bases and J gave up 9 bases; unmatched junction bases: 6. The CDR3 sequence is 15 residues long. Germline assignment: CDR1 SGHTA and CDR2 FQGNSA. The CDR3 protein is CASSPGGTGGSPLHF. The CDR3 nucleotides read TGTGCCAGCAGCCCCGGGGGGACAGGGGGTTCACCCCTCCACTTT.

V is TRBV16 and J is TRBJ1-2, with D unresolved. The length of the CDR3 is 18 residues. Trimming took 4 bases from V and 3 from J, leaving 24 bases between them. Germline-derived CDR1 and CDR2 are KGHSY and FQNENV. The CDR3 protein is CASSRTLSGPREDYGYTF. DNA of the CDR3: TGTGCCAGCAGCCGTACCTTAAGCGGGCCAAGGGAGGACTATGGCTACACCTTC.

This chain links TRBV7-2 with TRBJ1-1, with D perhaps matching TRBD1 (5 bases). The V end lost 5 bases, the J end lost 4 bases, and 17 bases lay between the germline ends. Germline lookup yields CDR1 SGHTA and CDR2 FQGNSA. This CDR3 contains 15 residues. The CDR3, as DNA: TGTGCCAGCAGCCCCAAGGGTCAGGGTTTCACTGAAGCTTTCTTT. Residues: CASSPKGQGFTEAFF.

The CDR3 here is CASSSSHRGPGNTIYF. In DNA, the CDR3 is TGTGCCAGCAGTTCCTCCCACAGGGGGCCAGGAAACACCATATATTTT. The J gene is TRBJ1-3, the V gene TRBV27, with 9 bases identical to TRBD1. Trimming cost V 4 bases and J 4 bases; bases outside gene matches: 8. CDR3 size: 16 residues. In germline, CDR1 is MNHEY, CDR2 SMNVEV (reference sequence).